These T cell receptor beta chains were read from a single sample in a study of cytomegalovirus exposure and HLA in healthy donors. The table came from immunoSEQ multiplex PCR; TCRdb's copy has only in-frame clones and leaves some out. The sample gives 120,000 or so clones, more than 65% of which show up once; roughly 13% is in the top ten. What was sequenced was PBMCs. Receptor source: a man aged 25 to 45 in good health and CMV-seropositive. The CDR3 runs from the conserved cysteine through the conserved F or W. A D gene is named only where the DNA matches it firmly. For some rows the clone size is stated as once, few or many, or as a class when expanded; others skip it.

TRBV5-1	NA	TRBD1	CASRETGGGNYGYTF
TRBV10-3	NA	NA	CAISQNSNQPQHF
TRBV9	NA	TRBD1	CASSVEGDRAGNTIYF
TRBV7-9	few	NA	CASSLFGIYGYTF
TRBV11-1	NA	TRBD1	CASSLDRALSVLTF
TRBV15	NA	TRBD2	CATSREKWRGVTDTQYF
TRBV7-2	NA	TRBD2	CASSLAGTSGGMDTQYF
TRBV7-9	once	NA	CSSSLIEAFF
TRBV7-6	NA	NA	CASSPAYNSPLHF
TRBV23-1	NA	TRBD2	CASVSGGGRGEQYF
TRBV30	NA	TRBD1	CAWSVQGLKPQHF
TRBV6-1	NA	NA	CASSARARGHGENTEAFF
TRBV6-1	NA	TRBD1	CASRPGGSYNSPLHF
TRBV5-6	few	NA	CASSLGDTSTETQYF
TRBV7-3	few	NA	CASSLRGGGVTYNEQFF
TRBV9	NA	TRBD1	CASAQGQGRGTGELFF
TRBV7-2	few	TRBD1	CASSPGTGFNQPQHF
TRBV4-2	NA	NA	CASSQDVRNYGYTF
TRBV7-9	NA	NA	CASSPRERTEAFF
TRBV4-2	NA	TRBD1	CASSQVKGQGADEQYF
TRBV5-1	NA	TRBD1	CASSWTGDYEQYF
TRBV9	NA	NA	CASSRDFTGNTIYF
TRBV6-8	NA	TRBD1	CASISRTGVHEQYF
TRBV4-2	NA	TRBD1	CASRSGQGETDTQYF
TRBV14	NA	TRBD1	CASSQDLGTANTEAFF
TRBV7-9	NA	NA	CASSLRTEYEQYF
TRBV4-1	NA	NA	CASSRGAEAFF
TRBV19	once	NA	CASSIGGTEDIQYF
TRBV6-1	few	TRBD1	CASSADRDYYGYTF
TRBV27	once	NA	CASSLPANEQFF
TRBV28	few	NA	CASRLKYNEQFF
TRBV7-9	NA	NA	CASSSRQESYEQYF
TRBV6-5	NA	NA	CASRNRNTEAFF
TRBV9	NA	TRBD1	CASSVGGTEGYTF
TRBV25-1	NA	NA	CASSEWDGGINQPQHF
TRBV9	NA	NA	CASSVADSTEAFF
TRBV28	NA	NA	CASSLRGLSNYEQYF
TRBV4-1	NA	TRBD2	CASSQSRGGDTQYF
TRBV19	NA	NA	CASTPTGAYEQYF
TRBV28	NA	NA	CATDRSSYEQYF
TRBV6-6	NA	NA	CASSNRPGIGTEAFF
TRBV11-2	NA	TRBD2	CASSPKRGDSYEQYF
TRBV10-3	NA	TRBD1	CAISATGVNTEAFF